The next 4 T cell receptor beta chains were all read from a single sample in a study of shared clonotypes between healthy human individuals. Here immunoSEQ multiplex PCR was the method, and the copy in TCRdb shows in-frame clones only, minus some. This sample has a few hundred thousand clones, with 95% to 96% found just once. Naive CD8 cells lacked CD45RO and underwent positive selection for CCR7, leaving out terminally differentiated effector memory CD45RA+ cells. Material: naive CD8+ T cells sorted from blood. These receptors were obtained from a woman in her 30s in good health.

The chain carries TRBV2 and TRBJ2-7, with D possibly TRBD2 on 6 matching bases. Germline CDR1 reads SNHLY; CDR2 reads FYNNEI. Trimming stripped 3 bases from V and 3 bases from J, with 12 bases between. This CDR3 region has 14 residues. The CDR3 DNA is TGTGCCAGCAGTGATGGGGGGACCGGCTACGAGCAGTACTTC. This codes for CASSDGGTGYEQYF. The complete variable domain, with remaining parts taken from reference TRBV2 and TRBJ2-7, reads EPEVTQTPSHQVTQMGQEVILRCVPISNHLYFYWYRQILGQKVEFLVSFYNNEISEKSEIFDDQFSVERPDGSNFTLKIRSTKLEDSAMYFCASSDGGTGYEQYFGPGTRLTVT.

The V gene is TRBV14, the J gene TRBJ1-4; the match to TRBD1 covers 8 bases. With 5 bases clipped from V and 8 bases from J, the junction kept 10 bases outside the gene matches. This CDR3 comprises 15 residues. Germline CDR1 and CDR2: SGHDN and FVKESK. The CDR3 nucleotides are TGTGCCAGCAGCTTTGGGACAGGCATAGGGGAAAAACTGTTTTTT. Translating it yields CASSFGTGIGEKLFF.

This sequence joins TRBV9 and TRBJ1-4; D unresolved. The CDR3 extends over 14 amino acids. Between the trimmed V and J ends, which lost 4 bases and 6 bases, there was a span of 13 bases. CDR1 is SGDLS, CDR2 YYNGEE, per germline. In DNA, the CDR3 is TGTGCCAGCAGCAGGGAGGTGGTAGATGAAAAACTGTTTTTT. Translated: CASSREVVDEKLFF.

The chain combines TRBV7-6 with TRBJ2-1; 14 positions agree with TRBD2. After removal of 3 bases from V and 8 bases from J, the junction contained 6 bases not matched to a gene. The length of the CDR3 is 16 residues. Germline V gives CDR1 SGHVS, CDR2 FNYEAQ. The CDR3 loop reads CASSFKTSGRGDEQFF. As DNA, the CDR3 is TGTGCCAGCAGCTTTAAGACTAGCGGGAGGGGCGATGAGCAGTTCTTC.